The entry that follows covers one TCR beta chain sequence. The sample originates from a study of blood T cell repertoires in COVID-19. Per the germline V gene, CDR1 is SGHAT and CDR2 is FQNNGV. V shed 1 base and J shed 0 bases, with 4 bases lying between them. The CDR3 runs 14 residues. Clones were read by immunoSEQ multiplex PCR, and TCRdb kept only the in-frame ones, dropping some. The sample shows 200,000 to 250,000 clones, 86% of them seen only once. Those enrolled, adults aged about 18 to 95 years, came from 24 US areas. Cohorts were determined from participant-reported clinical history. This sequence was found in a woman aged 30 to 39 who had been exposed to COVID-19. The chain uses TRBV11-2 and TRBJ1-5; no clear D gene. Sequencing was performed on PBMCs or T cells enriched from blood (not recorded which). The chain's CDR3 is CASSLVGSNQPQHF. In nucleotides, the CDR3 is TGTGCCAGCAGCTTAGTCGGTAGCAATCAGCCCCAGCATTTT.